This T cell receptor beta chain was recorded in a study of beta chain features in type 1 diabetes. Findings of the study overall: Because the template was cDNA, high-expressing cells might be over-represented. The study found moderately but significantly shorter TCRB CDR3s in all four CD4+ subsets of Type 1 diabetes patients.

Per the germline V gene, CDR1 is KGHSH and CDR2 is LQKENI. The V segment lost 4 bases and the J segment 3 bases; nucleotides outside the gene matches: 4. The CDR3 totals 15 residues. Sequenced material consisted of expressed TCRB transcripts (all of the isolated RNA was reverse transcribed). Assay: immunoSEQ multiplex PCR; the TCRdb copy retains only in-frame clones and omits some. The sample shows about 240,000 clones, approximately 13% of them seen only once. This clone has a handful of counts. Antigen specificity is unknown. This sequence was found in a man aged 25 to 40 with type 1 diabetes. Source material: naive CD4+ T cells from blood. The chain has TRBV18 and TRBJ1-4, with TRBD1 matching 8 bases. The CDR3 spells CASSLQGAANEKLFF. The CDR3, as DNA: TGTGCCAGCTCACTTCAGGGGGCGGCTAATGAAAAACTGTTTTTT.